This T cell receptor (beta chain) was observed in a study of spatial heterogeneity in lung cancer. Via MiXCR, TCRdb re-called the 5' RACE reads, giving one row per CDR3 protein. The sample carries about 50,000 distinct CDR3 sequences, about 7.6% recorded once. Indicated time point: sample taken at primary tumor resection. Unsorted samples of tumor, nontumor lung or frozen PBMC had their whole RNA sequenced. Trimming cost V 4 bases and J 1 base, with 13 bases left between them. Germline V gene data show CDR1 as LGHNA and CDR2 as YNFKEQ. CDR3 length: 15 residues. The chain uses TRBV4-2 and TRBJ1-1; D unclear. The receptor comes from a female donor with early-stage non-small cell lung cancer. Specimen: PBMCs, collected at surgery. The CDR3 sequence is CASSPSYLQNTEAFF. For the CDR3, the DNA is TGTGCCAGCAGCCCATCGTACTTACAGAACACTGAAGCTTTCTTT.